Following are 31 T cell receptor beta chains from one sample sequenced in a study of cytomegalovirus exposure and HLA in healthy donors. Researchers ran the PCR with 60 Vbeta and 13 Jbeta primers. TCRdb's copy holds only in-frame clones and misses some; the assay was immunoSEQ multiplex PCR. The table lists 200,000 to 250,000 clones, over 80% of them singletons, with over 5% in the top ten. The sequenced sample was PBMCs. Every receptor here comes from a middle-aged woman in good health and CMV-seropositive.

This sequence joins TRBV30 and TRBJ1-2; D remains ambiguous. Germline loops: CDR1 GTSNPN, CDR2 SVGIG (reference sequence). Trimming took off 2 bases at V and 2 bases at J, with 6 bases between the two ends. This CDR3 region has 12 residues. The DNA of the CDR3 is TGTGCCTGGAGTATAAGCAACTATGGCTACACCTTC. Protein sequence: CAWSISNYGYTF. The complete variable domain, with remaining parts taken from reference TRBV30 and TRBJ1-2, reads SQTIHQWPATLVQPVGSPLSLECTVEGTSNPNLYWYRQAAGRGLQLLFYSVGIGQISSEVPQNLSASRPQDRQFILSSKKLLLSDSGFYLCAWSISNYGYTFGSGTRLTVV.

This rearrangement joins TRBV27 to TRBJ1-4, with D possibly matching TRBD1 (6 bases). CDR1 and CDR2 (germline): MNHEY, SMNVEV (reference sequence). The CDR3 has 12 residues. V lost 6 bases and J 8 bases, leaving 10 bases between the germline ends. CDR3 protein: CASRTGPEKLFF. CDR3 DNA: TGTGCCAGCAGAACAGGGCCCGAAAAACTGTTTTTT. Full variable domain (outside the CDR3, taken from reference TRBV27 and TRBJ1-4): EAQVTQNPRYLITVTGKKLTVTCSQNMNHEYMSWYRQDPGLGLRQIYYSMNVEVTDKGDVPEGYKVSRKEKRNFPLILESPSPNQTSLYFCASRTGPEKLFFGSGTQLSVL.

The chain's CDR3 is CASSYDRLTNYGYTF. Here the CDR3 DNA reads TGTGCCAGCAGTTACGACAGGTTAACTAACTATGGCTACACCTTC. This chain links TRBV6-5 with TRBJ1-2; weak D call: TRBD1 (6 bases). Germline V gives CDR1 MNHEY, CDR2 SVGAGI. Trimming cost V 2 bases and J 0 bases, with 10 bases left between them. There are 15 residues in the CDR3.

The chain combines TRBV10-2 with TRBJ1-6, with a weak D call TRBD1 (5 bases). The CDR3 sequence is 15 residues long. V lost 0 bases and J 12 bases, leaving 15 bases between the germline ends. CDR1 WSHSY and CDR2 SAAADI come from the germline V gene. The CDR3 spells CASSESSGGMGPLHF. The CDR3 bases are TGCGCCAGCAGTGAGTCGAGCGGGGGTATGGGACCCCTCCACTTT.

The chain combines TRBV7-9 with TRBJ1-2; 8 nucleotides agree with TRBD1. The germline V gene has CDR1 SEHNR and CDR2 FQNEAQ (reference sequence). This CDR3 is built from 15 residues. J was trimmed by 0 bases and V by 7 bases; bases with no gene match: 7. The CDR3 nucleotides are TGTGCCAGCATCCCTCTGGACAGGGCTAACTATGGCTACACCTTC. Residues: CASIPLDRANYGYTF.

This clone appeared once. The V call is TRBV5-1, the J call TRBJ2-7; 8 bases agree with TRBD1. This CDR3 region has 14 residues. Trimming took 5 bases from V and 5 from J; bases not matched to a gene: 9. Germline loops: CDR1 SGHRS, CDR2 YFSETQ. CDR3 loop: CASRPQDRVHEQYF. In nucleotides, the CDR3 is TGCGCCAGCAGACCTCAGGACAGGGTCCACGAGCAGTACTTC.

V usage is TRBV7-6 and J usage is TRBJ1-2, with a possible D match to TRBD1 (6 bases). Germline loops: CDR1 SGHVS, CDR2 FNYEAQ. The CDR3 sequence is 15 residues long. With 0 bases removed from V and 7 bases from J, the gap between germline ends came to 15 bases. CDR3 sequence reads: CASSLAQGRVGGYTF. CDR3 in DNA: TGTGCCAGCAGCTTAGCCCAGGGGAGAGTTGGTGGCTACACCTTC.

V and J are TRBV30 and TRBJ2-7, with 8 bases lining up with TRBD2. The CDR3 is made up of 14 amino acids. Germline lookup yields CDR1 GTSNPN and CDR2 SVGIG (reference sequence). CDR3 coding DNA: TGTGCTTTCTCGCGGGAGGCCGGGTCCTACGAGCAGTACTTC. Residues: CAFSREAGSYEQYF.

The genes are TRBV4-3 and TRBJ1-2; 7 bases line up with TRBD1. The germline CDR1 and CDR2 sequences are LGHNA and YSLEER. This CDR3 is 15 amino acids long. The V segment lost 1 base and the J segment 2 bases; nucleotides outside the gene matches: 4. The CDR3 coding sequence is TGCGCCAGCAGCCAAGCAGAGGGACAGAACTATGGCTACACCTTC. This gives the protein CASSQAEGQNYGYTF.

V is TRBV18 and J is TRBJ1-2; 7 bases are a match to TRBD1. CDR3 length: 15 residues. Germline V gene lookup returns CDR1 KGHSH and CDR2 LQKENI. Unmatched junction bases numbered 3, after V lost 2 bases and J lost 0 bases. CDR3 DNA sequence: TGTGCCAGCTCACCAGGACAGGCCCCTAACTATGGCTACACCTTC. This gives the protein CASSPGQAPNYGYTF.

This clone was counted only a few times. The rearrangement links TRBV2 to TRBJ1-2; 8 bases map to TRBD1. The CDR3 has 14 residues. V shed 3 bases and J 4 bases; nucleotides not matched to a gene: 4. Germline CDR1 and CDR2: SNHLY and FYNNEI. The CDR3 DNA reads TGTGCCAGCAGTGAGTCAGGGGGCGGCTATGGCTACACCTTC. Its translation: CASSESGGGYGYTF.

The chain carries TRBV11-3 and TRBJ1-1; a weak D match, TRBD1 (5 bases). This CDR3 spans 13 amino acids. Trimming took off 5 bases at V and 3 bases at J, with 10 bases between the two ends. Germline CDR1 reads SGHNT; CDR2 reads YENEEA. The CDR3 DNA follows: TGTGCCAGCAGCCGGTGGGGGGACACTGAAGCTTTCTTT. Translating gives CASSRWGDTEAFF.

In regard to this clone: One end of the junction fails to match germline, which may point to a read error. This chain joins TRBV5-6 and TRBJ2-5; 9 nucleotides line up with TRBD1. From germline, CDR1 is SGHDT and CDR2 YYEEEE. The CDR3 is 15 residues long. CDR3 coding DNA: TGTGCCAGCAGCTTGAGGGCTCCTGGACAGGGGTCATCGAACTTC. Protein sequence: CASSLRAPGQGSSNF.

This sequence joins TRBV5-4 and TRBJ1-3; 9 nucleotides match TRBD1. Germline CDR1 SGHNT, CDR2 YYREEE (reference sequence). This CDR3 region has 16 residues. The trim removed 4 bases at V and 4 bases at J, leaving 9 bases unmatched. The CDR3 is CASSPMGQGPGNTIYF. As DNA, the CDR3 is TGTGCCAGCAGCCCCATGGGACAGGGCCCCGGAAACACCATATATTTT.

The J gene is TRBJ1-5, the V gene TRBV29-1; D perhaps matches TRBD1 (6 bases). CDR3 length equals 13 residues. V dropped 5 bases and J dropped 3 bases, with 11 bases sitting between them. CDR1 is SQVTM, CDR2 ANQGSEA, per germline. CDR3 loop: CSVSGGHNQPQHF. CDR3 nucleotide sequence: TGCAGCGTTTCCGGGGGGCACAATCAGCCCCAGCATTTT.

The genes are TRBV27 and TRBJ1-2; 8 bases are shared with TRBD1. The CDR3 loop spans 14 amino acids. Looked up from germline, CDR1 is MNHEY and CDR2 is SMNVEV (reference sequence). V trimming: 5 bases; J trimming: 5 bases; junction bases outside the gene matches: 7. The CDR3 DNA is TGTGCCAGCAGTCCCCCGGACAGGGCTTATGGCTACACCTTC. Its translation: CASSPPDRAYGYTF.

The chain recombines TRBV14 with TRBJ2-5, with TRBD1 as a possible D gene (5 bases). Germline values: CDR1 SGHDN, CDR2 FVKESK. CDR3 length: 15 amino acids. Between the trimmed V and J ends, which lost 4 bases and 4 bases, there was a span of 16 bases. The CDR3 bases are TGTGCCAGCAGCCCCGTAGTCAGGGCACGAGAGACCCAGTACTTC. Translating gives CASSPVVRARETQYF.

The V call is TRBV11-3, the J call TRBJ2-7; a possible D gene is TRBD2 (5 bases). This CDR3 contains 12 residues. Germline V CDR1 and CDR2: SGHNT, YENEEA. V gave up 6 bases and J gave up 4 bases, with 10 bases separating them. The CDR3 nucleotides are TGTGCCAGCAGACGGGAAGGTTACGAGCAGTACTTC. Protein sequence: CASRREGYEQYF.

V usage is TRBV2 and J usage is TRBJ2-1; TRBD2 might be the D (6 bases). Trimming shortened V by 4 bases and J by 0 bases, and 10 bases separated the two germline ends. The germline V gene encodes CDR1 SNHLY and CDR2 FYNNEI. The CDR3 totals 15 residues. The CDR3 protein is CASSVEGSSYNEQFF. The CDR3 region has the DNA TGTGCCAGCAGTGTGGAGGGGAGCTCCTACAATGAGCAGTTCTTC.

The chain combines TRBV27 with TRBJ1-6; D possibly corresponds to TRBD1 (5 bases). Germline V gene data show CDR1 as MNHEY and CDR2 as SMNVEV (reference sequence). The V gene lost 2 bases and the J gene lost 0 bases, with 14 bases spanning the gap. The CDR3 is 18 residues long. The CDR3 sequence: CASSLRGLYSSYNSPLHF. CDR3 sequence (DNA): TGTGCCAGCAGTTTAAGGGGTCTGTACAGCTCCTATAATTCACCCCTCCACTTT.

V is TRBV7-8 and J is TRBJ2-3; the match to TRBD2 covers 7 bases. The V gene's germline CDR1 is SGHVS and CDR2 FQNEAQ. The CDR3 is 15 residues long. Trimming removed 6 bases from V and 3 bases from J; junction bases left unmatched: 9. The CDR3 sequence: CASRLAGVSTDTQYF. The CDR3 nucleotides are TGTGCCAGCAGGTTGGCGGGAGTGTCGACAGATACGCAGTATTTT. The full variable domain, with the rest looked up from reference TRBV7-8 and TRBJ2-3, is GAGVSQSPRYKVAKRGQDVALRCDPISGHVSLFWYQQALGQGPEFLTYFQNEAQLDKSGLPSDRFFAERPEGSVSTLKIQRTQQEDSAVYLCASRLAGVSTDTQYFGPGTRLTVL.

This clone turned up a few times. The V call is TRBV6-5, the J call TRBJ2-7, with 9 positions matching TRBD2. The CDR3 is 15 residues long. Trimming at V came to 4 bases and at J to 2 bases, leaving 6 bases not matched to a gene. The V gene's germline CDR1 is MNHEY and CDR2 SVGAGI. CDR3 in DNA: TGTGCCAGCAGTTTGACTAGCGGCGAAACCTACGAGCAGTACTTC. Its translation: CASSLTSGETYEQYF.

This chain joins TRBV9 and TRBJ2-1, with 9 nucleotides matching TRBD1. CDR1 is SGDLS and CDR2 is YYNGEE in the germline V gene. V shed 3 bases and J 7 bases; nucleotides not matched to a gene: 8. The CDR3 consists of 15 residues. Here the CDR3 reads CASSDPTGGWNEQFF. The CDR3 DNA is TGTGCCAGCAGCGACCCAACAGGGGGCTGGAATGAGCAGTTCTTC. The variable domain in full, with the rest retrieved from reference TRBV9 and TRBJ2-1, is DSGVTQTPKHLITATGQRVTLRCSPRSGDLSVYWYQQSLDQGLQFLIQYYNGEERAKGNILERFSAQQFPDLHSELNLSSLELGDSALYFCASSDPTGGWNEQFFGPGTRLTVL.

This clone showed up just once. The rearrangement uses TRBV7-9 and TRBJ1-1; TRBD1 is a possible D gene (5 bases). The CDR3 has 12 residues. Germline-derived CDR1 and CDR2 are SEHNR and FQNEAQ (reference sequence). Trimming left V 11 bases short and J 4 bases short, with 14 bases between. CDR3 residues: CAGGGVATEAFF. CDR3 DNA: TGTGCCGGGGGGGGAGTCGCCACTGAAGCTTTCTTT.

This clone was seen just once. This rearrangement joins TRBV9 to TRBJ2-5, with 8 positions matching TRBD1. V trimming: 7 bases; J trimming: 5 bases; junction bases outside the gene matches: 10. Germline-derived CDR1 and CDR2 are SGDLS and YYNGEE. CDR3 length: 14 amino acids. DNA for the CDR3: TGTGCCAGCGCTAGAACAGGGGGTCGCGAGACCCAGTACTTC. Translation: CASARTGGRETQYF.

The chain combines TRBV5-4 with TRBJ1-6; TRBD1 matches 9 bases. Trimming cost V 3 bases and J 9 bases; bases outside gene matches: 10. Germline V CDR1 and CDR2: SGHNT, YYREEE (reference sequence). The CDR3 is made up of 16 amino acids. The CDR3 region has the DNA TGTGCCAGCAGCTCGGACAGGGGCCCACTGGGTTCACCCCTCCACTTT. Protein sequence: CASSSDRGPLGSPLHF.

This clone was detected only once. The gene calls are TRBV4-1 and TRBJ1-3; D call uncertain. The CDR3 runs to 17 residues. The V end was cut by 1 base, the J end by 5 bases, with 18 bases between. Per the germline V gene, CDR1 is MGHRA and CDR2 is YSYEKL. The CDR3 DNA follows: TGCGCCAGCAGCCAAGGGGCGTTTTATGGGAGAAGAAACACCATATATTTT. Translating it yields CASSQGAFYGRRNTIYF.

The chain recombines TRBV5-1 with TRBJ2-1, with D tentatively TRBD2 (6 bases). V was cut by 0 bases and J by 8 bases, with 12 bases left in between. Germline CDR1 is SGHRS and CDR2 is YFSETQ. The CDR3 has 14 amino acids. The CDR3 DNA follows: TGCGCCAGCAGCTTGGCCGGAGGGATGGATGAGCAGTTCTTC. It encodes CASSLAGGMDEQFF.

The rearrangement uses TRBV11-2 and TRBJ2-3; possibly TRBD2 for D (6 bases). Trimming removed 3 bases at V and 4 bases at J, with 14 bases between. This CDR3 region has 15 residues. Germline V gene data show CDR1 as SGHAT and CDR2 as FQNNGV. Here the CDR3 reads CASSLDWGVADTQYF. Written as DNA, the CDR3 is TGTGCCAGCAGCTTGGATTGGGGGGTGGCAGATACGCAGTATTTT.

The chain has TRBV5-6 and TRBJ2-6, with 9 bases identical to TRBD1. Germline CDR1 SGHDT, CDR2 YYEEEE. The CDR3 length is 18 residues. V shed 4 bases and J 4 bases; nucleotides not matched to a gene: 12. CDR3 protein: CASSPRPGTGSGANVLTF. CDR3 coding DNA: TGTGCCAGCAGCCCGCGTCCCGGGACAGGGTCCGGGGCCAACGTCCTGACTTTC.

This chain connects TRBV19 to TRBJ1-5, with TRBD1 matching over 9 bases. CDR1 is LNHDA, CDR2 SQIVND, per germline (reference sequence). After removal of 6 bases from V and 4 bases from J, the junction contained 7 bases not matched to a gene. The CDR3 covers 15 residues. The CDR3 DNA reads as TGTGCCAGTAGACCAACAGGGGGCTTGAATCAGCCCCAGCATTTT. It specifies CASRPTGGLNQPQHF. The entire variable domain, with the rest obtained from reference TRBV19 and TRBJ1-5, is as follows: DGGITQSPKYLFRKEGQNVTLSCEQNLNHDAMYWYRQDPGQGLRLIYYSQIVNDFQKGDIAEGYSVSREKKESFPLTVTSAQKNPTAFYLCASRPTGGLNQPQHFGDGTRLSIL.